This T cell receptor beta chain was captured by sequencing in a study of blood T cells in healthy people across ages. Across the study: There was about one barcoded beta molecule captured by template switching per two T cells.

A second about 7 to 12 cycle PCR used barcoded and J-beta primers. Each cDNA molecule carried a tag from a template-switch adaptor that contained 12 random nucleotides. TCRdb called the 5' RACE reads again in MiXCR, with one record for every CDR3 protein. The sample shows some 900,000 distinct CDR3 sequences, about 28% of them seen only once. CDR1 and CDR2 (germline): SGHTA, FQGNSA. CDR3 length: 18 residues. The V and J ends lost 6 bases and 14 bases, in that order; junction bases with no gene match: 28. The chain links TRBV7-2 to TRBJ2-1; 7 positions match TRBD2. Sequencing was carried out using blood. The TCR sequence derives from a woman over 75 in good health. This CDR3 is CASRRAGPNLNTLYDKFF. DNA of the CDR3: TGTGCCAGCAGGAGAGCGGGACCTAACTTAAACACTCTGTACGATAAGTTCTTC.